This T cell receptor beta chain was recorded in a study of OX40 agonist ivuxolimab in advanced cancers. Clones were sequenced by immunoSEQ multiplex PCR, and TCRdb holds only the in-frame ones, with some missing. The sample has 130,000 or so clones, about 93% seen once; the top ten hold 0.9% to 1.2%. The V end lost 4 bases, the J end lost 7 bases, and 17 bases lay between the germline ends. The CDR3 has 15 amino acids. The V gene's germline CDR1 is SQVTM and CDR2 ANQGSEA. The starting material was CD4+ or CD8+ T cells sorted from blood, obtained in a trial of the OX40 agonist ivuxolimab. This sequence joins TRBV29-1 and TRBJ1-6, with a weak D call TRBD1 (6 bases). The clonotype was recovered from an adult with an advanced solid tumor such as melanoma, head and neck, liver or kidney cancer. CDR3 amino acids: CSVVSWGLANSPLHF. As DNA, the CDR3 is TGCAGCGTTGTGTCTTGGGGGCTCGCCAATTCACCCCTCCACTTT.